This T cell receptor beta chain emerged from a study of neurological immune-mediated disorders. Findings and limits, study-wide: The level of TCR clonal expansion was highest in patients with HTLV-1-associated myelopathy and lowest in multiple sclerosis, where it fell below the level seen in healthy controls. Private repertoires in all groups were suggested by the finding that expanded clones across subjects shared no CDR3 amino acid sequences.

This clonotype was seen repeatedly, ten times or more. What it binds is unknown. 5'RACE with 10-nucleotide random UMIs generated the cDNA. The yield of each sequencing run was over 170 million TCR-beta sequences from 15-18 subjects. TCRdb itself ran the 5' RACE reads through MiXCR, one entry per CDR3 protein. The data show tens of thousands of distinct CDR3 sequences, approximately 21% seen once. As for time point: technical triplicate 3. The TCR originated in a man between 60 and 70 years old with HTLV-1-associated myelopathy (HAM/TSP). Sequenced sample: PBMCs.

The CDR3 coding sequence is TGTGCCAGCAGCCCGGTGGGCGACGAGCAGTACTTC. Amino acids: CASSPVGDEQYF. The V and J genes are TRBV3-1 and TRBJ2-7; the D is unclear. V gave up 4 bases and J gave up 5 bases, with 9 bases separating them. The germline V gene encodes CDR1 LGHDT and CDR2 YNNKEL (reference sequence). This CDR3 has 12 residues.